Below, 16 T cell receptor beta chains from the same sample are listed, as sequenced in a study of blood T cells in healthy people across ages. A J-beta primer mix and a sample-barcoded 5' primer were used in a second PCR of roughly 7 to 12 cycles. MiXCR was run by TCRdb on the 5' RACE reads, yielding one entry per CDR3 protein. The sample has under 800,000 distinct CDR3 sequences, approximately 39% seen once. Input material: blood. The receptors stem from a woman in her sixties in good health.

The gene calls are TRBV7-9 and TRBJ2-1, with 7 bases identical to TRBD1. This CDR3 contains 15 residues. CDR1 is SEHNR, CDR2 FQNEAQ, per germline (reference sequence). The V gene end was trimmed by 1 base and the J gene end by 6 bases; junction bases not matched to a gene: 6. CDR3 DNA sequence: TGTGCCAGCAGCTTAGAGGCGACAGGGACCAATGAGCAGTTCTTC. Amino acids: CASSLEATGTNEQFF.

The gene calls are TRBV5-8 and TRBJ2-1; possible D gene TRBD1, 6 bases. Germline CDR1 reads SGHTS; CDR2 reads YDEGEE. This CDR3 is 17 amino acids long. The V gene lost 1 base and the J gene lost 6 bases, with 20 bases spanning the gap. The CDR3 is CASSLSVMGARGNEQFF. The CDR3, as DNA: TGTGCCAGCAGCTTGTCCGTAATGGGGGCGAGGGGCAATGAGCAGTTCTTC.

This clonotype was recorded many times. The V call is TRBV20-1, the J call TRBJ2-7; 8 bases line up with TRBD1. V trimming: 6 bases; J trimming: 0 bases; junction bases outside the gene matches: 10. Germline V gene data show CDR1 as DFQATT and CDR2 as SNEGSKA (reference sequence). The CDR3 consists of 15 residues. CDR3 residues: CSARSGTGSSYEQYF. In DNA form, the CDR3 reads TGCAGTGCCCGCTCCGGGACAGGAAGCTCCTACGAGCAGTACTTC.

In this sample, this clonotype turned up many times. This sequence joins TRBV28 and TRBJ2-7; D is perhaps TRBD2 (5 bases). The length of the CDR3 is 15 residues. V was trimmed by 3 bases and J by 1 base, leaving 13 bases between them. Germline V gene lookup returns CDR1 MDHEN and CDR2 SYDVKM. CDR3 protein: CASSFAPGFSYEQYF. The CDR3 DNA sequence: TGTGCCAGCAGTTTTGCCCCGGGATTTTCCTACGAGCAGTACTTC. Complete variable domain (other parts from reference TRBV28 and TRBJ2-7): DVKVTQSSRYLVKRTGEKVFLECVQDMDHENMFWYRQDPGLGLRLIYFSYDVKMKEKGDIPEGYSVSREKKERFSLILESASTNQTSMYLCASSFAPGFSYEQYFGPGTRLTVT.

The rearrangement joins TRBV2 to TRBJ2-7; D gene unclear. The CDR3 sequence is 13 residues long. Trimming pared 2 bases from V and 6 bases from J, leaving 11 bases between. Germline V gives CDR1 SNHLY, CDR2 FYNNEI. The CDR3 DNA follows: TGTGCCAGCAGTGAACTCCCGCTGAGCGAGCAGTACTTC. It codes for CASSELPLSEQYF.

The chain uses TRBV10-3 and TRBJ2-4; 7 bases map to TRBD1. The end of the DNA aligns better with TRBJ2-7, so the J call may be wrong. The germline V gene encodes CDR1 ENHRY and CDR2 SYGVKD. The CDR3 sequence is 11 residues long. The CDR3 sequence is CALNRGNEQYF. As DNA, the CDR3 is TGTGCCCTTAACAGGGGTAACGAGCAGTACTTC.

The rearrangement links TRBV5-1 to TRBJ2-3; possibly TRBD1 or TRBD2 for D (5 bases each). V was cut by 3 bases and J by 3 bases, with 17 bases left in between. The CDR3 runs 16 residues. Germline lookup yields CDR1 SGHRS and CDR2 YFSETQ. The CDR3 here is CASSYTGTLRTDTQYF. For the CDR3, the DNA is TGCGCCAGCAGCTATACCGGGACCTTGAGGACAGATACGCAGTATTTT.

This clonotype has only one observation. A much larger clone differs by one base, so this may be a read error. The chain employs TRBV7-2 and TRBJ1-4, with D unclear. V dropped 0 bases and J dropped 5 bases, with 13 bases sitting between them. This CDR3 comprises 16 residues. CDR1 and CDR2 (germline): SGHTA, FQGNSA. CDR3 sequence reads: CASSLALQTTNEKLFF. CDR3 in DNA: TGTGCCAGCAGCTTAGCGCTCCAGACCACAAATGAAAAACTGTTTTTT.

This clonotype was recorded a few times. The chain recombines TRBV4-1 with TRBJ2-1, with D perhaps matching TRBD2 (5 bases). CDR1 is MGHRA and CDR2 is YSYEKL in the germline V gene. CDR3 length: 13 amino acids. Trimming took 0 bases from V and 8 from J, leaving 8 bases between them. DNA for the CDR3: TGCGCCAGCAGCCAAGATCAGAGGGATGAGCAGTTCTTC. Protein sequence: CASSQDQRDEQFF.

In this sample, this clonotype turned up many times. The chain carries TRBV4-3 and TRBJ2-1; 10 nucleotides align to TRBD2. The CDR3 spans 17 residues. Germline-derived CDR1 and CDR2 are LGHNA and YSLEER. Trimming removed 0 bases from V and 9 bases from J; junction bases left unmatched: 11. CDR3 loop: CASSQDIPSGRLGEQFF. The CDR3 DNA reads as TGCGCCAGCAGCCAAGATATCCCTAGCGGGAGATTGGGTGAGCAGTTCTTC.

The V gene is TRBV5-5, the J gene TRBJ1-2; D uncertain. The CDR3 consists of 12 residues. Trimming took off 1 base at V and 9 bases at J, with 10 bases between the two ends. Germline V gene sequence: CDR1 SGHKS, CDR2 YYEKEE (reference sequence). The CDR3 region has the DNA TGTGCCAGCAGCTTGCGGAGGGAGAGCTACACCTTC. Translated, it gives CASSLRRESYTF.

V is TRBV24-1 and J is TRBJ2-2; D gene ambiguous. Germline loops: CDR1 KGHDR, CDR2 SFDVKD. This CDR3 contains 15 residues. The V end was cut by 6 bases, the J end by 1 base, with 11 bases between. DNA for the CDR3: TGTGCCACCAGTCGGGCCGAATTGAACACCGGGGAGCTGTTTTTT. This translates into CATSRAELNTGELFF.

This clonotype was counted a single time. The rearrangement joins TRBV7-2 to TRBJ2-7; 9 bases fit TRBD1. Germline CDR1 SGHTA, CDR2 FQGNSA. The CDR3 length is 15 residues. The ends lost 5 bases at V and 5 bases at J; junction bases unmatched: 10. The DNA for the CDR3 is TGTGCCAGCAGCAGATCCGGGACAGGGATGGACGAGCAGTACTTC. This codes for CASSRSGTGMDEQYF.

This clonotype was picked up a small number of times. The chain joins TRBV5-1 to TRBJ2-7; D gene ambiguous. Germline CDR1 SGHRS, CDR2 YFSETQ. Between the trimmed V and J ends, which lost 4 bases and 0 bases, there was a span of 14 bases. The CDR3 sequence is 15 residues long. DNA for the CDR3: TGCGCCAGCAGCGTAGACATCCGAAGCTCCTACGAGCAGTACTTC. This codes for CASSVDIRSSYEQYF.

This clonotype was seen repeatedly, ten times or more. The chain is built from TRBV4-2 and TRBJ2-7; tentative D call: TRBD1 (6 bases). Germline V gene data show CDR1 as LGHNA and CDR2 as YNFKEQ. The V end was cut by 1 base, the J end by 5 bases, with 18 bases between. The CDR3 sequence is 16 residues long. The CDR3 DNA sequence: TGTGCCAGCAGCCAAGCCCCTTTGACAGGTTCCCACGAGCAGTACTTC. It encodes CASSQAPLTGSHEQYF.

V usage is TRBV12-3 or TRBV12-4 and J usage is TRBJ2-1; D unresolved. There are 14 residues in the CDR3. The V and J ends lost 8 bases and 4 bases respectively, with 15 bases between them. Written as DNA, the CDR3 is TGTGCCAGCTCCCACGGTCTTTCGTACAATGAGCAGTTCTTC. Translated, it gives CASSHGLSYNEQFF.